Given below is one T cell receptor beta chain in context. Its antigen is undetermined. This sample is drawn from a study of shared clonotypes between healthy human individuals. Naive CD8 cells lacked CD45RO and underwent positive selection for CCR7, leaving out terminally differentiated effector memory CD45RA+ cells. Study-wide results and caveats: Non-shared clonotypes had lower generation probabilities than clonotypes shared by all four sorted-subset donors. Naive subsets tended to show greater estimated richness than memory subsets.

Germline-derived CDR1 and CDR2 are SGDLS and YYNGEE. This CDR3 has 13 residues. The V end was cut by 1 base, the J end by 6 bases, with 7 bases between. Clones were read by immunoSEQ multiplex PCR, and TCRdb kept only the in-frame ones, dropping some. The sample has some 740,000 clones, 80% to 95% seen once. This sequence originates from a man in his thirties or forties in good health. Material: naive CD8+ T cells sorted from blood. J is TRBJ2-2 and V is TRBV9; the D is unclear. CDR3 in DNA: TGTGCCAGCAGCGTATACGGTTCCGGGGAGCTGTTTTTT. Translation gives CASSVYGSGELFF.